This T cell receptor beta chain was captured in a study of CD8+CD57+ T cells in acquired aplastic anemia. Background on the study: Mean yield of DNA from sorted CD4+ and CD8+ cells was 2.5 to 4 ug.

The use of genomic DNA as template underpinned the TCR beta VDJ and CDR3 profiling. One entry per CDR3 protein, called by TCRdb with MiXCR from the reads. Of about 130,000 distinct CDR3 sequences in the sample, more than 40% were seen once. There are many counts of this clonotype. V lost 9 bases to trimming and J lost 4 bases; unmatched junction nucleotides: 4. The CDR3 has 13 amino acids. The germline gives CDR1 LNHDA, CDR2 SQIVND (reference sequence). Sequences were obtained from sorted CD4+, CD8+, or CD8+CD57+ T cells (not recorded which) from PBMCs. The gene calls are TRBV19 and TRBJ2-4, with 9 bases that match TRBD2. The clonotype was recovered from a human donor in good health, serving as a control. The CDR3: CASRLADKNIQYF. The CDR3 DNA reads as TGTGCCAGCCGACTAGCGGATAAAAACATTCAGTACTTC.